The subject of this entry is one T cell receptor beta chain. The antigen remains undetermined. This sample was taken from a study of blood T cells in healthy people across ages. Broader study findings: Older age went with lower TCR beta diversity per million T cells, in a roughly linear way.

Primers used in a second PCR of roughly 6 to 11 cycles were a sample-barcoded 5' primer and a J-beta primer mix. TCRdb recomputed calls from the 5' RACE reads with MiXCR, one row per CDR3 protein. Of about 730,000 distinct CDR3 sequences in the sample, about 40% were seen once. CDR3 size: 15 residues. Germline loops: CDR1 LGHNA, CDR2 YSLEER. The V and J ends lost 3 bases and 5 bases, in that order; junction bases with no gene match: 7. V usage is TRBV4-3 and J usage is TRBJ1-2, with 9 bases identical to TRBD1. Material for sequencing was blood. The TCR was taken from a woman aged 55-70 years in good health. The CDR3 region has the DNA TGCGCCAGCAGCCAGGAACAGGGGGCGCCTTATGGCTACACCTTC. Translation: CASSQEQGAPYGYTF.